These 18 T cell receptor beta chains were all obtained from the same sample, sequenced in a study of blood T cell repertoires in COVID-19. The data were produced by immunoSEQ multiplex PCR, yet TCRdb's version contains in-frame clones alone and is incomplete. The repertoire consists of almost 400,000 clones, with over 75% occurring once and the leading ten covering about 2.1%. The source material was peripheral blood. The receptors were sampled from a woman aged 60-70 years with COVID-19, enrolled during active disease.

The gene calls are TRBV6-6 and TRBJ1-2; TRBD1 matches 8 bases. J was trimmed by 3 bases and V by 5 bases; bases with no gene match: 8. This CDR3 comprises 15 residues. The germline V gene has CDR1 MNHNY and CDR2 SVGAGI (reference sequence). The CDR3 spells CASSVLNRGDYGYTF. The CDR3 DNA reads as TGTGCCAGCAGTGTCCTTAACAGGGGGGACTATGGCTACACCTTC.

The chain combines TRBV6-5 with TRBJ1-5; TRBD1 agrees at 8 bases. Per the germline V gene, CDR1 is MNHEY and CDR2 is SVGAGI. The junction had 6 bases not matched to a gene; V was cut back by 6 bases and J by 2 bases. The length of the CDR3 is 15 residues. CDR3 in amino acids: CASRRQGLGNQPQHF. CDR3 in DNA: TGTGCCAGCAGAAGACAGGGGTTAGGCAATCAGCCCCAGCATTTT.

The genes are TRBV12-5 and TRBJ1-2; weak D call: TRBD1 (5 bases). Trimming took 6 bases from V and 8 from J, leaving 16 bases between them. The germline V gene has CDR1 LGHNT and CDR2 FRNRAP. The length of the CDR3 is 13 residues. The CDR3 DNA reads as TGTGCTAGTGGCCATAACTCAGGGCTAGGCTACACCTTC. This encodes CASGHNSGLGYTF. Looking up the rest from reference TRBV12-5 and TRBJ1-2 gives the full variable domain: DARVTQTPRHKVTEMGQEVTMRCQPILGHNTVFWYRQTMMQGLELLAYFRNRAPLDDSGMPKDRFSAEMPDATLATLKIQPSEPRDSAVYFCASGHNSGLGYTFGSGTRLTVV.

This clone has only a few counts. The chain links TRBV7-9 to TRBJ1-4; D uncertain. The CDR3 extends over 17 amino acids. The V end lost 5 bases, the J end lost 8 bases, and 24 bases lay between the germline ends. In germline, CDR1 is SEHNR, CDR2 FQNEAQ (reference sequence). The CDR3 spells CASSPRGSQKVGEKLFF. The DNA of the CDR3 is TGTGCCAGCAGCCCGAGAGGCTCCCAAAAGGTCGGCGAAAAACTGTTTTTT. The full variable domain, in which reference TRBV7-9 and TRBJ1-4 provide the parts outside the CDR3, is DTGVSQNPRHKITKRGQNVTFRCDPISEHNRLYWYRQTLGQGPEFLTYFQNEAQLEKSRLLSDRFSAERPKGSFSTLEIQRTEQGDSAMYLCASSPRGSQKVGEKLFFGSGTQLSVL.

This clone was detected a few times. J is TRBJ1-6 and V is TRBV5-4; TRBD1 aligns across 11 bases. The CDR3 loop spans 16 amino acids. Germline V gene data show CDR1 as SGHNT and CDR2 as YYREEE (reference sequence). The V segment lost 7 bases and the J segment 3 bases; nucleotides outside the gene matches: 6. The DNA of the CDR3 is TGTGCCAGCGGGACAGGGGGTAAGGGCTATAATTCACCCCTCCACTTT. It translates to CASGTGGKGYNSPLHF.

There are a few counts of this clone. The CDR3 DNA reads TGTGCCAGCAGGACGACAGGGGCCACTGAAGCTTTCTTT. It codes for CASRTTGATEAFF. The chain has TRBV28 and TRBJ1-1, with TRBD1 matching 8 bases. CDR1 is MDHEN and CDR2 is SYDVKM in the germline V gene. CDR3 length equals 13 residues. V was pared by 6 bases and J by 4 bases, with 4 bases of the junction left unmatched.

V is TRBV6-5 and J is TRBJ1-1; D perhaps matches TRBD1 (5 bases). The CDR3 contains 14 residues. Per the germline V gene, CDR1 is MNHEY and CDR2 is SVGAGI. V was pared by 5 bases and J by 5 bases, with 15 bases between. The chain's CDR3 is CASSRTLVGTEAFF. CDR3 coding DNA: TGTGCCAGCAGTAGGACATTAGTGGGGACTGAAGCTTTCTTT.

The V gene is TRBV2, the J gene TRBJ1-1, with 7 bases that match TRBD1. Trimming at V came to 6 bases and at J to 10 bases, leaving 8 bases not matched to a gene. The CDR3 is made up of 12 amino acids. Looked up from germline, CDR1 is SNHLY and CDR2 is FYNNEI. The CDR3 loop is CASRSDRVVAFF. The DNA of the CDR3 is TGTGCCAGCAGATCCGACAGGGTAGTAGCTTTCTTT.

The V call is TRBV18, the J call TRBJ2-1; TRBD2 aligns across 9 bases. The CDR3 is made up of 15 amino acids. V was pared by 6 bases and J by 7 bases, with 10 bases of the junction left unmatched. From germline, CDR1 is KGHSH and CDR2 LQKENI. This chain's CDR3 is CASSPGLASTNEQFF. CDR3 sequence (DNA): TGTGCCAGCTCCCCCGGACTAGCGTCTACTAATGAGCAGTTCTTC.

The V call is TRBV25-1, the J call TRBJ1-2, with 8 positions matching TRBD1. The CDR3 contains 13 residues. V trimming: 6 bases; J trimming: 5 bases; junction bases outside the gene matches: 5. CDR1 is MGHDK and CDR2 is SYGVNS in the germline V gene. CDR3 nucleotide sequence: TGTGCCAGCAGACAGGGGGGGGAATATGGCTACACCTTC. Its protein is CASRQGGEYGYTF.

This chain connects TRBV11-3 to TRBJ2-4, with a weak D call TRBD2 (6 bases). Germline V CDR1 and CDR2: SGHNT, YENEEA. V was trimmed by 1 base and J by 8 bases, leaving 9 bases between them. The CDR3 is 13 residues long. The CDR3 DNA is TGTGCCAGCAGCTTAGGGGGGGTAGACATTCAGTACTTC. Protein: CASSLGGVDIQYF.

The chain is built from TRBV5-8 and TRBJ2-1; D is possibly TRBD1 (5 bases). V lost 1 base and J lost 6, with 11 bases in between. Germline V gene sequence: CDR1 SGHTS, CDR2 YDEGEE. The CDR3 contains 14 residues. The CDR3: CASSLRRQFNEQFF. The DNA for the CDR3 is TGTGCCAGCAGCTTGAGGAGACAGTTCAATGAGCAGTTCTTC.

The chain carries TRBV11-3 and TRBJ2-2; a weak D match, TRBD1 (6 bases). The germline V and J ends were trimmed by 5 bases and 1 base, with 8 bases remaining between them. CDR1 is SGHNT, CDR2 YENEEA, per germline. The CDR3 has 14 residues. The CDR3 reads CASSATGNTGELFF. The CDR3 nucleotides read TGTGCCAGCAGCGCGACAGGGAACACCGGGGAGCTGTTTTTT.

This sequence joins TRBV2 and TRBJ1-1; 7 bases fit TRBD1. This CDR3 spans 13 amino acids. The germline V gene has CDR1 SNHLY and CDR2 FYNNEI. With V trimmed by 6 bases and J by 7 bases, 8 bases remained unmatched. The CDR3 reads CASRNDRAFEAFF. The CDR3 coding sequence is TGTGCCAGCAGGAACGACAGGGCGTTTGAAGCTTTCTTT.

The rearrangement uses TRBV2 and TRBJ1-2; D might be TRBD1 (5 bases). This CDR3 has 12 amino acids. V gave up 4 bases and J gave up 8 bases, with 11 bases separating them. Looked up from germline, CDR1 is SNHLY and CDR2 is FYNNEI. The chain's CDR3 is CASSGQNGGYTF. The CDR3 nucleotides are TGTGCCAGCAGTGGACAGAATGGGGGCTACACCTTC.

This rearrangement joins TRBV20-1 to TRBJ1-2; 11 bases agree with TRBD1. The CDR3 covers 16 residues. The germline V gene encodes CDR1 DFQATT and CDR2 SNEGSKA (reference sequence). V shed 3 bases, J shed 8 bases, and the junction held 14 bases outside the gene matches. The CDR3 bases are TGCAGTGCTAGTCGACGAAGCGGACAGGGGGCTGGAGGCTACACCTTC. This gives the protein CSASRRSGQGAGGYTF.

The chain links TRBV19 to TRBJ1-2; no firm D call. Germline CDR1 LNHDA, CDR2 SQIVND (reference sequence). The CDR3 contains 13 residues. V dropped 5 bases and J dropped 0 bases, with 7 bases sitting between them. The CDR3 DNA reads TGTGCCAGTAGTTCCCAAACTAACTATGGCTACACCTTC. Its translation: CASSSQTNYGYTF.

This chain connects TRBV6-2 or TRBV6-3 to TRBJ1-2, with TRBD1 matching 7 bases. J was trimmed by 0 bases and V by 5 bases; bases with no gene match: 3. Per germline, CDR1 MNHEY and CDR2 SVGEGT. This CDR3 region has 14 residues. The CDR3 region is CASSGTDANYGYTF. CDR3 DNA: TGTGCCAGCAGTGGGACAGACGCTAACTATGGCTACACCTTC.